The 22 T cell receptor beta chains below were found in one sample sequenced in a study of T cell responses to AZD1222 COVID-19 vaccine. The method was immunoSEQ multiplex PCR; TCRdb's version includes in-frame clones alone and lacks a portion of them. Of about 140,000 clones listed, 80% to 90% are singletons. Sequencing was performed on peripheral blood, taken on day 0 of AZD1222 vaccination. These receptors came from an adult in good health.

The gene calls are TRBV10-3 and TRBJ2-3; 8 bases line up with TRBD1. Trimming at V came to 0 bases and at J to 2 bases, leaving 10 bases not matched to a gene. Germline lookup yields CDR1 ENHRY and CDR2 SYGVKD. The CDR3 runs to 18 residues. Here the CDR3 reads CAISESTQGAPHTDTQYF. CDR3 nucleotide sequence: TGTGCCATCAGTGAGTCGACTCAGGGGGCTCCACACACAGATACGCAGTATTTT.

The V gene is TRBV7-8, the J gene TRBJ1-6; 9 bases are a match to TRBD1. The CDR3 contains 14 residues. In germline, CDR1 is SGHVS, CDR2 FQNEAQ. The V gene end was trimmed by 6 bases and the J gene end by 7 bases; junction bases not matched to a gene: 4. CDR3 nucleotides: TGTGCCAGCAGAACCGGGACAGGGAATTCACCCCTCCACTTT. This encodes CASRTGTGNSPLHF.

This chain uses TRBV5-1 with TRBJ2-1; TRBD2 agrees at 7 bases. This CDR3 contains 17 residues. CDR1 and CDR2 (germline): SGHRS, YFSETQ. The trim removed 3 bases at V and 6 bases at J, leaving 15 bases unmatched. The DNA for the CDR3 is TGCGCCAGCAGCTCGACCCCAAGCGCGGGAGTAAGCAATGAGCAGTTCTTC. Protein sequence: CASSSTPSAGVSNEQFF.

The chain joins TRBV7-9 to TRBJ2-7, with TRBD1 identical over 8 bases. Germline CDR1 SEHNR, CDR2 FQNEAQ (reference sequence). Germline trimming cut 5 bases from V and 6 bases from J; bases unmatched to any gene: 3. CDR3 size: 12 residues. The CDR3 nucleotides read TGTGCCAGCAGCCCCGGGACAGGCGAGCAGTACTTC. As protein: CASSPGTGEQYF. Looking up the rest from reference TRBV7-9 and TRBJ2-7 gives the full variable domain: DTGVSQNPRHKITKRGQNVTFRCDPISEHNRLYWYRQTLGQGPEFLTYFQNEAQLEKSRLLSDRFSAERPKGSFSTLEIQRTEQGDSAMYLCASSPGTGEQYFGPGTRLTVT.

V and J are TRBV3-1 (or the pseudogene TRBV3-2) and TRBJ1-1; D uncertain. The germline V gene encodes CDR1 LGHDT and CDR2 YNNKEL (reference sequence). CDR3 length: 13 residues. Trimming shortened V by 1 base and J by 7 bases, and 10 bases separated the two germline ends. The CDR3 here is CASSQAGILEAFF. The CDR3 bases are TGTGCCAGCAGCCAAGCGGGGATTCTTGAAGCTTTCTTT.

V and J are TRBV18 and TRBJ2-2; a weak D match, TRBD1 (6 bases). The CDR3 consists of 16 residues. Germline-derived CDR1 and CDR2 are KGHSH and LQKENI. Deletions cut 4 bases from V and 4 bases from J, with 16 bases between. CDR3 sequence reads: CASSRSDRGGTGELFF. The CDR3 nucleotides are TGTGCCAGCTCACGGTCGGACCGAGGGGGCACCGGGGAGCTGTTTTTT.

The rearrangement uses TRBV7-3 and TRBJ1-1, with D perhaps matching TRBD1 (6 bases). Germline loops: CDR1 SGHTA, CDR2 FQGTGA. The CDR3 runs to 15 residues. Trimming removed 2 bases at V and 1 base at J, with 11 bases between. The CDR3: CASSLFWTANTEAFF. Written as DNA, the CDR3 is TGTGCCAGCAGCTTATTCTGGACAGCGAACACTGAAGCTTTCTTT.

The genes are TRBV7-6 and TRBJ2-7, with D maybe TRBD1 (6 bases). This CDR3 region has 15 residues. The germline V and J ends were trimmed by 4 bases and 1 base, with 14 bases remaining between them. The V gene's germline CDR1 is SGHVS and CDR2 FNYEAQ. The DNA of the CDR3 is TGTGCCAGCAGCTCTTACAGGGAAGAATCCTACGAGCAGTACTTC. This translates into CASSSYREESYEQYF.

This chain links TRBV5-4 with TRBJ1-1; perhaps TRBD1 as D (5 bases). The germline gives CDR1 SGHNT, CDR2 YYREEE (reference sequence). Trimming stripped 2 bases from V and 5 bases from J, with 16 bases between. This CDR3 spans 15 amino acids. CDR3 nucleotides: TGTGCCAGCAGCTTCCCGTTCCAGGGCAGGACTGAAGCTTTCTTT. Residues: CASSFPFQGRTEAFF.

The chain joins TRBV7-9 to TRBJ1-1; 8 bases map to TRBD1. The germline V gene has CDR1 SEHNR and CDR2 FQNEAQ (reference sequence). J was trimmed by 7 bases and V by 4 bases; bases with no gene match: 5. This CDR3 has 13 amino acids. The CDR3 bases are TGTGCCAGCAGCTCACATGGACAGGGTGAAGCTTTCTTT. This encodes CASSSHGQGEAFF.

The gene calls are TRBV9 and TRBJ1-5; the D gene is possibly TRBD1 (5 bases). Germline V gene lookup returns CDR1 SGDLS and CDR2 YYNGEE. Trimming removed 4 bases from V and 5 bases from J, with 16 bases in between. The CDR3 contains 15 residues. Written as DNA, the CDR3 is TGTGCCAGCAGCCTACCCGCAGGGTACGATCAGCCCCAGCATTTT. Translated, it gives CASSLPAGYDQPQHF.

The chain links TRBV25-1 to TRBJ2-7, with a tentative D call TRBD2 (5 bases). This CDR3 comprises 13 residues. The V end lost 6 bases, the J end lost 2 bases, and 11 bases lay between the germline ends. Germline V gene data show CDR1 as MGHDK and CDR2 as SYGVNS. The CDR3 bases are TGTGCCAGCAGGGGCGGGTCCCCCTACGAGCAGTACTTC. Translated, it gives CASRGGSPYEQYF.

The chain is built from TRBV4-1 and TRBJ1-6; a weak D match, TRBD1 (6 bases). V was pared by 0 bases and J by 5 bases, with 8 bases between. Germline-derived CDR1 and CDR2 are MGHRA and YSYEKL. The CDR3 covers 15 residues. The CDR3 DNA reads TGCGCCAGCAGCCAAGAAGGGGGGGATAATTCACCCCTCCACTTT. Translating it yields CASSQEGGDNSPLHF.

The genes are TRBV5-1 and TRBJ2-7, with D unclear. Germline loops: CDR1 SGHRS, CDR2 YFSETQ. The CDR3 sequence is 12 residues long. With 1 base removed from V and 3 bases from J, the gap between germline ends came to 5 bases. CDR3 region: CASSLSGYEQYF. The CDR3 bases are TGCGCCAGCAGCTTGTCAGGCTACGAGCAGTACTTC.

The J gene is TRBJ2-3, the V gene TRBV7-9; D gene uncertain. From germline, CDR1 is SEHNR and CDR2 FQNEAQ (reference sequence). Trimming shortened V by 6 bases and J by 0 bases, and 7 bases separated the two germline ends. The CDR3 contains 13 residues. CDR3 nucleotide sequence: TGTGCCAGCAGTTGGCAGAGCACAGATACGCAGTATTTT. It yields the protein CASSWQSTDTQYF.

The chain has TRBV21-1 and TRBJ1-2; the D call in the table, TRBD1, was not verified against the DNA. TRBV21-1 is noted as a pseudogene. CDR3 size: 13 residues. The CDR3 sequence is CASSSYRGHGYTF. DNA for the CDR3: TGTGCCAGCAGCAGTTACAGGGGGCATGGCTACACCTTC.

This chain joins TRBV19 and TRBJ1-1, with 8 positions matching TRBD1. CDR1 LNHDA and CDR2 SQIVND come from the germline V gene (reference sequence). This CDR3 has 16 residues. V was pared by 5 bases and J by 4 bases, with 12 bases of the junction left unmatched. The CDR3 protein is CASSDPGQARGTEAFF. DNA of the CDR3: TGTGCCAGTAGTGACCCGGGACAGGCGAGGGGCACTGAAGCTTTCTTT.

The J gene is TRBJ2-7, the V gene TRBV3-1 (or the pseudogene TRBV3-2), with 10 nucleotides matching TRBD2. The V and J ends lost 3 bases and 3 bases, in that order; junction bases with no gene match: 8. This CDR3 contains 16 residues. Germline V gene lookup returns CDR1 LGHDT and CDR2 YNNKEL (reference sequence). The CDR3 bases are TGTGCCAGCAGCCATCGTAGCGGGAGGACCTACTACGAGCAGTACTTC. Protein: CASSHRSGRTYYEQYF.

This clone was counted a single time. The V call is TRBV4-1, the J call TRBJ2-5; 7 bases are a match to TRBD1. CDR3 length: 16 amino acids. Trimming at V came to 2 bases and at J to 2 bases, leaving 8 bases not matched to a gene. Germline V gene lookup returns CDR1 MGHRA and CDR2 YSYEKL. The CDR3 nucleotides read TGCGCCAGCAGCCAATGGACAGGAGACAGTCAAGAGACCCAGTACTTC. Translated: CASSQWTGDSQETQYF.

The chain joins TRBV5-1 to TRBJ2-5; 9 bases are shared with TRBD1. Losses at the gene ends were 4 bases for V and 0 bases for J; bases not matched to a gene: 7. The CDR3 contains 16 residues. CDR1 is SGHRS and CDR2 is YFSETQ in the germline V gene. In DNA, the CDR3 is TGCGCCAGCAGCGGAGGACAGGGGCAGTACCAAGAGACCCAGTACTTC. This gives the protein CASSGGQGQYQETQYF.

This chain links TRBV2 with TRBJ2-3; the D is unclear. Germline CDR1 SNHLY, CDR2 FYNNEI. V was trimmed by 7 bases and J by 1 base, leaving 15 bases between them. The CDR3 totals 15 residues. The CDR3, as DNA: TGTGCCAGCACCCGGCGTCGAGGTCGCACAGATACGCAGTATTTT. Translated, it gives CASTRRRGRTDTQYF.

This clone was observed a handful of times. The genes are TRBV6-2 or TRBV6-3 and TRBJ1-5; D is unresolved. Germline V gives CDR1 MNHEY, CDR2 SVGEGT. V lost 6 bases and J lost 3, with 21 bases in between. The CDR3 length is 17 residues. CDR3 protein: CASSASRRYSLNQPQHF. The CDR3 DNA reads TGTGCCAGCAGCGCATCACGCAGGTATTCCCTCAATCAGCCCCAGCATTTT.